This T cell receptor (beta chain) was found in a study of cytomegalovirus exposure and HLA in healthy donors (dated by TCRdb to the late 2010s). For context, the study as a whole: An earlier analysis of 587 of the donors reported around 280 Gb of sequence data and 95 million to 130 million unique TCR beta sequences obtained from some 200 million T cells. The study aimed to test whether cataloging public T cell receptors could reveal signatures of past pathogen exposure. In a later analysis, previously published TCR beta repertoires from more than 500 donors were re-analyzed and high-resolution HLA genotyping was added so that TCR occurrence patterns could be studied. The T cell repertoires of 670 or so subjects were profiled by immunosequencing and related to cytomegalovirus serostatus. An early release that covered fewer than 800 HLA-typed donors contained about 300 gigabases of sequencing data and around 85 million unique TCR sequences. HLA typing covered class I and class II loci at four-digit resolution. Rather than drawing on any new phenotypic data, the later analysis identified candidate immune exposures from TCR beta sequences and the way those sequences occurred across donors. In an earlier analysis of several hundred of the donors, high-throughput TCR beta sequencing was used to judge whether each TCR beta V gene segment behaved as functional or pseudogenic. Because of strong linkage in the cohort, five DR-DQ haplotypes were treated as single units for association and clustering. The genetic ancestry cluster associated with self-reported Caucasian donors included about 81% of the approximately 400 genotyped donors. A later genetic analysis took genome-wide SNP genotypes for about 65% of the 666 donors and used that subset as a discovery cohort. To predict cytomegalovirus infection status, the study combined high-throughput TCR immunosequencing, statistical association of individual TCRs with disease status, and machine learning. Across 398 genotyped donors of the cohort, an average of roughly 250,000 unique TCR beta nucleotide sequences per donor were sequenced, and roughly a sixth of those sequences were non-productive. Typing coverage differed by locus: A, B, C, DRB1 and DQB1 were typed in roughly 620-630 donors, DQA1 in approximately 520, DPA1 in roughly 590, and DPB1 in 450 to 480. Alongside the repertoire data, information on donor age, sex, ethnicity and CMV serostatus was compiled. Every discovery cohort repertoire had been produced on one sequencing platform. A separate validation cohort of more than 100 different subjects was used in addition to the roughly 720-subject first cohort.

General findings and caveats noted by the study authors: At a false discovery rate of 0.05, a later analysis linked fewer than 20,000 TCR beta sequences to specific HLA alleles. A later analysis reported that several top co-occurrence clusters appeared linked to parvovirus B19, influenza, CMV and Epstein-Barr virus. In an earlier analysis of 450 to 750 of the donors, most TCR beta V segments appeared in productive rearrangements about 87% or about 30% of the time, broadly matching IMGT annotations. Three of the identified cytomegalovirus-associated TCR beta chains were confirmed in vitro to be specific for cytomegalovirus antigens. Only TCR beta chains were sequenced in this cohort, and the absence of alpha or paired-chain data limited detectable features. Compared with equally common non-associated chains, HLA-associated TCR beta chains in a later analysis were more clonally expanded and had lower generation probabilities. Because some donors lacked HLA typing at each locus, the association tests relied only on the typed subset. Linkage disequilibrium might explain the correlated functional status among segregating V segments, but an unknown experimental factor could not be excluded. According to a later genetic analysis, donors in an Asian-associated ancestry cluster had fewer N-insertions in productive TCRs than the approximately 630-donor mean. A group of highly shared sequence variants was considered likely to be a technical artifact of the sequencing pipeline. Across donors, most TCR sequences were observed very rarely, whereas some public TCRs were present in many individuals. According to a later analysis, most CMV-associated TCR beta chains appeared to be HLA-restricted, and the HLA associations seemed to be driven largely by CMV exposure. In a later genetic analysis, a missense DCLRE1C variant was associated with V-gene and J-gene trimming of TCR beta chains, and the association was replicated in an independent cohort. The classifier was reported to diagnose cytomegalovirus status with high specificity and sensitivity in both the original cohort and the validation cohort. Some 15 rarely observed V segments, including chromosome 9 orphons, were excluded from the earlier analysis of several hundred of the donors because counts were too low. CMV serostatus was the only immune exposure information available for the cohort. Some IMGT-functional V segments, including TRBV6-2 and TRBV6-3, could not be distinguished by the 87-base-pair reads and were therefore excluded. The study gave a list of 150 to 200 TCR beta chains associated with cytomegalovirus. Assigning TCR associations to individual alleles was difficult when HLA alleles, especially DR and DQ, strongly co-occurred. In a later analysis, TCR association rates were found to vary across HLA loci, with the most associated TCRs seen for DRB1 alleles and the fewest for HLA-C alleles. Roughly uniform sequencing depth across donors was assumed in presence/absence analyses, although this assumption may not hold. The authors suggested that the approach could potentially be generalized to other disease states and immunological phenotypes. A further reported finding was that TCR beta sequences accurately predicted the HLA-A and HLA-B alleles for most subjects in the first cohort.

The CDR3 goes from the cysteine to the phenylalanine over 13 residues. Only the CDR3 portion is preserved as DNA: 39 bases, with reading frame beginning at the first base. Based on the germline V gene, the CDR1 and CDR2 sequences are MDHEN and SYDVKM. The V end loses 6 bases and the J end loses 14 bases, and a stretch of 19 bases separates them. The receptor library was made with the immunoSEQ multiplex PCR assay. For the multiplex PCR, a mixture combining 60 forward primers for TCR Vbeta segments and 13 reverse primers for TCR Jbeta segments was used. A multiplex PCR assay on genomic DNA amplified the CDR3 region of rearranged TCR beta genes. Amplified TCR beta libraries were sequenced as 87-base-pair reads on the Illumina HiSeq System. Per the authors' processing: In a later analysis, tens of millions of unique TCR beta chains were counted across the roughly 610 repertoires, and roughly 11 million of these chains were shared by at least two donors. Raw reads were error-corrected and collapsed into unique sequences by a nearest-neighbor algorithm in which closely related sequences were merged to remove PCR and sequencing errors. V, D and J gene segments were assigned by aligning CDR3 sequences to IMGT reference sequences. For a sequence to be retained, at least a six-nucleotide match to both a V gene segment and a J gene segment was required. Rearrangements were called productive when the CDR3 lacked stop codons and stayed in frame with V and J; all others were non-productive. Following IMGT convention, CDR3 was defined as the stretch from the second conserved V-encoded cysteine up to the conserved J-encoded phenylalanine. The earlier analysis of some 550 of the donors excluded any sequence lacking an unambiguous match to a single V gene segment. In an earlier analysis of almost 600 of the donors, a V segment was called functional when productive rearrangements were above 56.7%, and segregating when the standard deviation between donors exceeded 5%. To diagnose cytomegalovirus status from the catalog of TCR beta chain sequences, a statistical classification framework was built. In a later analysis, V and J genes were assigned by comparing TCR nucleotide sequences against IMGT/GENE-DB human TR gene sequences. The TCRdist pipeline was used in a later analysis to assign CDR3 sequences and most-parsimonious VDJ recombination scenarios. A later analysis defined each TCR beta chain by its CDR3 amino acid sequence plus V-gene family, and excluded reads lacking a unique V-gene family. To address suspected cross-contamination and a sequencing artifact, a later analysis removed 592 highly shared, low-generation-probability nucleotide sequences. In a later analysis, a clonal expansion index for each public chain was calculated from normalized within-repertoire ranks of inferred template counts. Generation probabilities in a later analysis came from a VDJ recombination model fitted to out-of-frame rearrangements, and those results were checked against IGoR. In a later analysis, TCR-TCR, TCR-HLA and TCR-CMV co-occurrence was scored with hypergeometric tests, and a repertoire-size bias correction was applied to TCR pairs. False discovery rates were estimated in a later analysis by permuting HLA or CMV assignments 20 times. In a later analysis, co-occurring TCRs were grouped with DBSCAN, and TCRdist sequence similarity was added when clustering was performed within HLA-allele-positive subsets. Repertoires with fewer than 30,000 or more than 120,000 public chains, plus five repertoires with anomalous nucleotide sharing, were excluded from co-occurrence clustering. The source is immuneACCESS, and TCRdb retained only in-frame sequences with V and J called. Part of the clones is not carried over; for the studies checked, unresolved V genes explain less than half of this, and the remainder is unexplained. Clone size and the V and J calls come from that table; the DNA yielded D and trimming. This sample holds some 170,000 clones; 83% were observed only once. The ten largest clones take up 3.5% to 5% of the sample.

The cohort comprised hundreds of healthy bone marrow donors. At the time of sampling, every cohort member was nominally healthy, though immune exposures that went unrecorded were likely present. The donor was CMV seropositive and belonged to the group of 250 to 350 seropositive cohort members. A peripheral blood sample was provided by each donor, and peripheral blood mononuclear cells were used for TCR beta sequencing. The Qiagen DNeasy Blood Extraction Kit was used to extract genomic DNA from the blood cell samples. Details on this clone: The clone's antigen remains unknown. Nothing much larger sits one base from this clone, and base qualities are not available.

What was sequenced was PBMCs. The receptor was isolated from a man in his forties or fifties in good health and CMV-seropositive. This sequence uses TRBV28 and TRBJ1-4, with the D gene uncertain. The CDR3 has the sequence CASSRPSNFGLFF. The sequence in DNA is TGTGCCAGCAGCCGACCCTCCAATTTCGGGCTGTTTTTT.